This entry lists 20 T cell receptor beta chains sequenced from one sample in a study of shared clonotypes between healthy human individuals. The data were produced by immunoSEQ multiplex PCR, yet TCRdb's version contains in-frame clones alone and is incomplete. The table has about 2.2 million clones, about 94% seen once. Naive CD8 cells comprised CD45RO-negative, CCR7-positively selected cells, excluding terminally differentiated effector memory CD45RA+ cells. The sequencing input was naive CD8+ T cells from PBMCs. The receptors come from a man between 18 and 35 years old in good health. Some clones in this sample may be carry-over from other donors' samples.

This clone was seen only once. Different DNA sequences within this sample yield the same CDR3. The genes are TRBV19 and TRBJ1-2; D unresolved. Germline V gene data show CDR1 as LNHDA and CDR2 as SQIVND (reference sequence). The CDR3 loop spans 12 amino acids. Deletions cut 5 bases from V and 2 bases from J, with 6 bases between. The chain's CDR3 is CASSPGNYGYTF. The CDR3 region has the DNA TGTGCCAGTAGTCCGGGGAACTATGGCTACACCTTC.

V and J are TRBV4-1 and TRBJ1-3; D uncertain. The germline CDR1 and CDR2 sequences are MGHRA and YSYEKL. The CDR3 extends over 16 amino acids. V was cut by 0 bases and J by 0 bases, with 9 bases left in between. CDR3 loop: CASSQDTTYSGNTIYF. The CDR3 nucleotides are TGCGCCAGCAGCCAAGACACAACGTACTCTGGAAACACCATATATTTT.

To note about this clone: Within the sample, other DNA sequences also encode this same CDR3. V usage is TRBV10-3 and J usage is TRBJ1-1; a possible D gene is TRBD1 (6 bases). Germline CDR1 ENHRY, CDR2 SYGVKD. V gave up 3 bases and J gave up 0 bases, with 11 bases separating them. The CDR3 covers 15 residues. The CDR3 loop is CAISDLGGMNTEAFF. As DNA, the CDR3 is TGTGCCATCAGTGATTTAGGGGGAATGAACACTGAAGCTTTCTTT.

The chain combines TRBV9 with TRBJ2-5; 8 bases agree with TRBD1. Germline V gene sequence: CDR1 SGDLS, CDR2 YYNGEE. After removal of 1 base from V and 5 bases from J, the junction contained 4 bases not matched to a gene. CDR3 length equals 14 residues. The CDR3 DNA follows: TGTGCCAGCAGCGTACCGGACAGGGATGAGACCCAGTACTTC. Amino acid sequence: CASSVPDRDETQYF.

The chain recombines TRBV7-9 with TRBJ1-4; D gene ambiguous. CDR3 length: 13 residues. From germline, CDR1 is SEHNR and CDR2 FQNEAQ (reference sequence). Trimming took 5 bases from V and 3 from J, leaving 7 bases between them. CDR3 sequence: CASSHSPNEKLFF. As DNA, the CDR3 is TGTGCCAGCAGCCATTCCCCTAATGAAAAACTGTTTTTT.

Notes on this clone: The sample contains more than one DNA sequence encoding this CDR3. The chain couples TRBV27 to TRBJ1-5; the D gene is possibly TRBD1 (6 bases). The V end lost 5 bases, the J end lost 1 base, and 9 bases lay between the germline ends. CDR1 and CDR2 (germline): MNHEY, SMNVEV (reference sequence). The CDR3 is 14 residues long. The CDR3 DNA sequence: TGTGCCAGCAGTATCGGGGGCAGCAATCAGCCCCAGCATTTT. Its translation is CASSIGGSNQPQHF.

In this sample, this clone turned up once. V gene TRBV7-7 combines with J gene TRBJ2-1; possibly TRBD1 or TRBD2 for D (5 bases each). From germline, CDR1 is SSHAT and CDR2 FNYEAQ (reference sequence). This CDR3 is 15 amino acids long. V lost 1 base and J lost 1, with 8 bases in between. CDR3 in DNA: TGTGCCAGCAGCTTAGGGGACGGATCCTACAATGAGCAGTTCTTC. Amino acids: CASSLGDGSYNEQFF.

This rearrangement joins TRBV2 to TRBJ1-2, with 7 bases fitting TRBD1. From germline, CDR1 is SNHLY and CDR2 FYNNEI. V lost 6 bases to trimming and J lost 3 bases; unmatched junction nucleotides: 4. The length of the CDR3 is 13 residues. DNA of the CDR3: TGTGCCAGCAGGGACGGACAGGACTATGGCTACACCTTC. It translates to CASRDGQDYGYTF.

Of note for this clone: The same CDR3 arises from other DNA sequences in this sample as well. The rearrangement uses TRBV28 and TRBJ2-1; D unresolved. CDR1 and CDR2 (germline): MDHEN, SYDVKM. V was cut by 2 bases and J by 2 bases, with 4 bases left in between. CDR3 length equals 13 residues. CDR3 protein: CASSLGTYNEQFF. The DNA for the CDR3 is TGTGCCAGCAGTTTAGGGACCTACAATGAGCAGTTCTTC.

The J gene is TRBJ2-5, the V gene TRBV28, with unresolved D. The J call may be incorrect, as the DNA end agrees better with TRBJ2-7. Germline-derived CDR1 and CDR2 are MDHEN and SYDVKM. This CDR3 is 13 amino acids long. In DNA, the CDR3 is TGTGCCAGCAGTATGTCGCAGACTCTCGAGCAGTACTTC. The encoded protein is CASSMSQTLEQYF.

This clone was recorded once. The V and J genes are TRBV27 and TRBJ1-5, with D unclear. Germline V gene data show CDR1 as MNHEY and CDR2 as SMNVEV (reference sequence). CDR3 length: 15 residues. V dropped 6 bases and J dropped 4 bases, with 16 bases sitting between them. In DNA, the CDR3 is TGTGCCAGCAGCCCATCGACGGTCAATAATCAGCCCCAGCATTTT. Translating gives CASSPSTVNNQPQHF.

The chain carries TRBV5-4 and TRBJ2-1, with 10 bases lining up with TRBD2. The CDR3 has 13 amino acids. V shed 3 bases, J shed 7 bases, and the junction held 1 base outside the gene matches. Germline CDR1 is SGHNT and CDR2 is YYREEE (reference sequence). The DNA for the CDR3 is TGTGCCAGCAGCTCGACTAGCGGGAATGAGCAGTTCTTC. It codes for CASSSTSGNEQFF.

This clone was found a few times. This chain joins TRBV6-7 and TRBJ2-2, with TRBD1 as a possible D gene (6 bases). TRBV6-7 is reported as an ORF; its role is uncertain. V shed 6 bases and J shed 3 bases, with 17 bases lying between them. The CDR3 is 16 residues long. The CDR3 region is CASSCFEQGHTGELFF. The DNA of the CDR3 is TGTGCCAGCAGCTGCTTTGAACAGGGACACACCGGGGAGCTGTTTTTT.

The chain employs TRBV13 and TRBJ1-2, with D perhaps TRBD1 (6 bases). V gave up 8 bases and J gave up 8 bases, with 27 bases separating them. The CDR3 is made up of 16 amino acids. The germline V gene encodes CDR1 PRHDT and CDR2 FYEKMQ (reference sequence). CDR3 residues: CASGLGTQGTFGGYTF. The CDR3 nucleotides read TGTGCCAGCGGCCTGGGGACCCAGGGGACGTTTGGAGGCTACACCTTC.

The CDR3 bases are TGTGCCAGCCCCGGACAGGCTGGGGGCGGGGAGCTGTTTTTT. Translated: CASPGQAGGGELFF. The rearrangement links TRBV7-9 to TRBJ2-2; TRBD1 matches 7 bases. The ends lost 8 bases at V and 7 bases at J; junction bases unmatched: 10. This CDR3 has 14 amino acids. CDR1 and CDR2 (germline): SEHNR, FQNEAQ (reference sequence).

The rearrangement links TRBV7-9 to TRBJ1-1; TRBD1 is a possible D gene (6 bases). In germline, CDR1 is SEHNR, CDR2 FQNEAQ (reference sequence). The CDR3 sequence is 16 residues long. V was clipped by 5 bases and J by 0 bases, with 16 bases between them. CDR3 sequence: CASSPSPGQLNTEAFF. The CDR3 nucleotides read TGTGCCAGCAGCCCTTCCCCCGGACAGCTGAACACTGAAGCTTTCTTT. The variable domain in full, completed from reference TRBV7-9 and TRBJ1-1, reads DTGVSQNPRHKITKRGQNVTFRCDPISEHNRLYWYRQTLGQGPEFLTYFQNEAQLEKSRLLSDRFSAERPKGSFSTLEIQRTEQGDSAMYLCASSPSPGQLNTEAFFGQGTRLTVV.

The J gene is TRBJ2-4, the V gene TRBV2, with TRBD1 identical over 8 bases. CDR3 length: 15 amino acids. J was trimmed by 4 bases and V by 5 bases; bases with no gene match: 7. Germline V gives CDR1 SNHLY, CDR2 FYNNEI. CDR3 loop: CASSRPGTGKNIQYF. CDR3 nucleotide sequence: TGTGCCAGCAGTCGACCCGGGACAGGAAAAAACATTCAGTACTTC.

The V call is TRBV27, the J call TRBJ2-7; TRBD2 matches at 7 bases. Per germline, CDR1 MNHEY and CDR2 SMNVEV (reference sequence). The CDR3 is 15 amino acids. V lost 5 bases and J lost 0; bases outside the gene matches: 7. The CDR3 loop is CASSHPRGSSYEQYF. CDR3 nucleotide sequence: TGTGCCAGCAGTCATCCTCGCGGGAGCTCCTACGAGCAGTACTTC.

V usage is TRBV19 and J usage is TRBJ1-1; TRBD1 aligns across 7 bases. CDR3 length: 13 residues. The ends lost 6 bases at V and 5 bases at J; junction bases unmatched: 6. CDR1 is LNHDA and CDR2 is SQIVND in the germline V gene (reference sequence). The CDR3 DNA sequence: TGTGCCAGTAGAGAAGGGGGCTGGACTGAAGCTTTCTTT. It is translated as CASREGGWTEAFF.

The chain carries TRBV11-2 and TRBJ2-5, with TRBD2 matching 13 bases. The CDR3 sequence is 15 residues long. The J segment lost 4 bases and the V segment lost 6 bases, leaving 5 bases of the junction unmatched. Germline CDR1 reads SGHAT; CDR2 reads FQNNGV. The CDR3 protein is CASRRGLAGVETQYF. CDR3 DNA sequence: TGTGCCAGCAGGCGAGGACTAGCGGGAGTAGAGACCCAGTACTTC.